The clone carrying this T cell receptor (beta chain) is a singleton in its sample. Its antigen is still unknown. Relative to the germline gene, one junction end is altered; a read error may explain this. The sample originates from a study of glioma-infiltrating T cells. Germline V gene data show CDR1 as SEHNR and CDR2 as FQNEAQ (reference sequence). This CDR3 contains 12 residues. The iRepertoire nested amplicon-rescue multiplex PCR amplified TCR alpha and beta CDR3s from RNA. Using its own MiXCR run on the multiplex PCR reads, TCRdb lists one record per CDR3 protein. The profile shows some 90,000 distinct CDR3 sequences, roughly 37% of them singletons. Overall study results and limits: Above-expected tissue-blood divergence occurred in all gliomas, most in low-grade ones.

The rearrangement joins TRBV7-9 to TRBJ2-1, with D hard to call. Sequencing was performed on glioma tissue, nonneoplastic brain tissue, or PBMCs (not recorded which). This receptor was taken from a human donor with low-grade glioma or glioblastoma, undergoing nonglioma brain surgery, or in good health (not recorded which). CDR3 nucleotide sequence: TGTGCCAGAAGCTCAGGCAGGAATGAGCAGTTCTTC. As protein: CARSSGRNEQFF.